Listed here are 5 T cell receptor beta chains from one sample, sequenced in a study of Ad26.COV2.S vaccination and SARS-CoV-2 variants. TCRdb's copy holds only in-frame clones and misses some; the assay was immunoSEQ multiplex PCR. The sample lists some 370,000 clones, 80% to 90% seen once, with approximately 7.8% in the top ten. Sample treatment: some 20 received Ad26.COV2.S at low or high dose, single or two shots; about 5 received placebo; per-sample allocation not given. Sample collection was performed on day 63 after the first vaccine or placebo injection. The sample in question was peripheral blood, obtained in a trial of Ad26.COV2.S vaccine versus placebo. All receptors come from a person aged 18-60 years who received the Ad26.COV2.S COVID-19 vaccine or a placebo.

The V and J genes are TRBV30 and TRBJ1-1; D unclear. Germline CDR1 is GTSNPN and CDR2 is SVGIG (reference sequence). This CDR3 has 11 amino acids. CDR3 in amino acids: CAVAPNTEAFF. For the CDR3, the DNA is TGTGCGGTGGCCCCGAACACTGAAGCTTTCTTT.

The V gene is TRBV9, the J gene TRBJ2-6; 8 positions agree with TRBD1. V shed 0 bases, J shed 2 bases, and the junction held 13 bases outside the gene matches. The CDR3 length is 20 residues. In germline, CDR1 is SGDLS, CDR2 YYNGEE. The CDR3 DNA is TGTGCCAGCAGCGTAGCCTCATGGGGGGCAGGGGGCACTGGGGCCAACGTCCTGACTTTC. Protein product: CASSVASWGAGGTGANVLTF.

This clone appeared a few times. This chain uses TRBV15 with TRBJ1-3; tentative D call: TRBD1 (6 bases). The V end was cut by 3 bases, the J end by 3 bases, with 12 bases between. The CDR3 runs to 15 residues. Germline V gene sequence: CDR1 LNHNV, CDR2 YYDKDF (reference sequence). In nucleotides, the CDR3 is TGTGCCACCAGCAGGGAGGTCAGGGGTGGAAACACCATATATTTT. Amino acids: CATSREVRGGNTIYF.

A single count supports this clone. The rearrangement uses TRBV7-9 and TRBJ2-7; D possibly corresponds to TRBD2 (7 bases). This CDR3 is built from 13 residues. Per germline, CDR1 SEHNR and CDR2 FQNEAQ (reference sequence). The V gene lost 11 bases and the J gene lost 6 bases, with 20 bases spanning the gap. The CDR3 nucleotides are TGTGCCCTGGGGGCTAGCGGTCGGAGCGAGCAGTACTTC. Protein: CALGASGRSEQYF.

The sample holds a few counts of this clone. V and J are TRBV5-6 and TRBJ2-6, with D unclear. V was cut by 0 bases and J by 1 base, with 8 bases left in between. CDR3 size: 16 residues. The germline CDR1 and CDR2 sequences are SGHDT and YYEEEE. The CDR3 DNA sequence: TGTGCCAGCAGCTTGGCTGCCTCATCTGGGGCCAACGTCCTGACTTTC. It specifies CASSLAASSGANVLTF.